Below are 6 T cell receptor beta chains sequenced from a single sample in a study of post-analysis software for immune sequencing data. The study, taken as a whole, reports: Patients used about 5 TRBV segments, including TRBV5-6, TRBV5-1 and TRBV20-1, more often than controls.

Researchers reported that TCR beta cDNA libraries carried unique molecular identifiers. In TCRdb, the PCR reads were re-called with MiXCR into one record per CDR3 protein. The table records 150,000 to 200,000 distinct CDR3 sequences, approximately 30% of them present only once. Their antigens remain unidentified. The sample consisted of blood. These TCRs come from a girl between 5 and 17 years old with multiple sclerosis.

In its sample, this clonotype was seen a few times. The chain recombines TRBV5-1 with TRBJ1-2, with unresolved D. The CDR3 totals 14 residues. With 4 bases removed from V and 4 bases from J, the gap between germline ends came to 14 bases. Per germline, CDR1 SGHRS and CDR2 YFSETQ. The CDR3 here is CASSPEVRSYGYTF. As DNA, the CDR3 is TGCGCCAGCAGCCCGGAGGTTCGGTCCTATGGCTACACCTTC.

The sample holds a few counts of this clonotype. CDR3: CASSSTGTSGRGEQFF. For the CDR3, the DNA is TGTGCCAGCAGCTCCACCGGGACTAGCGGGAGAGGTGAGCAGTTCTTC. The chain carries TRBV11-3 and TRBJ2-1, with 14 bases identical to TRBD2. Unmatched junction bases numbered 8, after V lost 4 bases and J lost 9 bases. Germline-derived CDR1 and CDR2 are SGHNT and YENEEA. The CDR3 runs to 16 residues. Filled out from reference TRBV11-3 and TRBJ2-1, the complete variable domain reads EAGVVQSPRYKIIEKKQPVAFWCNPISGHNTLYWYLQNLGQGPELLIRYENEEAVDDSQLPKDRFSAERLKGVDSTLKIQPAELGDSAVYLCASSSTGTSGRGEQFFGPGTRLTVL.

Details on this clonotype: This clone may be a read error of a much larger clone one base away. This rearrangement joins TRBV6-2 or TRBV6-3 to TRBJ2-5; no firm D call. Germline V gene data show CDR1 as MNHEY and CDR2 as SVGEGT. Between the trimmed V and J ends, which lost 2 bases and 11 bases, there was a span of 12 bases. CDR3 length equals 12 residues. CDR3 sequence (DNA): TGTGCCAGCAGTTACGCCACCCTTAGGCAGTACTTC. This codes for CASSYATLRQYF.

CDR3 residues: CSVVGVYEAFF. CDR3 nucleotide sequence: TGCAGCGTTGTGGGGGTCTATGAAGCTTTCTTT. V and J are TRBV29-1 and TRBJ1-1, with D perhaps matching TRBD1 (5 bases). Germline CDR1 and CDR2: SQVTM and ANQGSEA. V was pared by 4 bases and J by 7 bases, with 10 bases between. This CDR3 contains 11 residues. The full variable domain, its missing parts supplied by reference TRBV29-1 and TRBJ1-1, is SAVISQKPSRDICQRGTSLTIQCQVDSQVTMMFWYRQQPGQSLTLIATANQGSEATYESGFVIDKFPISRPNLTFSTLTVSNMSPEDSSIYLCSVVGVYEAFFGQGTRLTVV.

As concerns this clonotype: A much larger clone differs by one base, so this may be a read error. The J gene is TRBJ2-5, the V gene TRBV6-6; D could derive from TRBD1 or TRBD2 (6 bases each). Germline loops: CDR1 MNHNY, CDR2 SVGAGI (reference sequence). The germline V and J ends were trimmed by 11 bases and 2 bases, with 21 bases remaining between them. CDR3 length: 15 amino acids. The CDR3 loop reads CAGTLQGRGQETQYF. Here the CDR3 DNA reads TGTGCCGGCACATTACAGGGACGGGGGCAAGAGACCCAGTACTTC.

The chain couples TRBV20-1 to TRBJ2-1; D is perhaps TRBD1 or TRBD2 (5 bases each). The ends were cut back, 1 base at V and 2 bases at J, with 18 bases in the middle. CDR3 length: 17 amino acids. Germline V lookup: CDR1 DFQATT, CDR2 SNEGSKA (reference sequence). CDR3 loop: CSARGGLGDAAYNEQFF. Written as DNA, the CDR3 is TGCAGTGCTAGAGGGGGCTTAGGGGACGCAGCCTACAATGAGCAGTTCTTC.